This T cell receptor (beta chain) was recovered during a study of T cells after yellow fever vaccination. Overall study results and limits: Faster peaking, at day 5 versus 15, marked a secondary response that was weaker.

CDR1 SGHRS and CDR2 YFSETQ come from the germline V gene. Losses at the gene ends were 3 bases for V and 4 bases for J; bases not matched to a gene: 8. The CDR3 extends over 15 amino acids. The table lists this clonotype with many counts. Its matching antigen is unknown. A single record per CDR3 protein comes from TCRdb applying MiXCR to the 5' RACE reads. The table lists some 320,000 distinct CDR3 sequences, about 10% of them singletons, with about 3% in the top ten. This sequence joins TRBV5-1 and TRBJ2-5, with TRBD2 matching over 8 bases. This TCR came from a man younger than 30 who received the YFV17D yellow fever vaccine. The sample in question was CD4+ T cells sorted from PBMCs, obtained 45 days after the yellow fever booster vaccination. CDR3 protein: CASSSNGGGRETQYF. In DNA, the CDR3 is TGCGCCAGCAGCTCCAACGGGGGGGGCCGAGAGACCCAGTACTTC.